The 15 T cell receptor beta chains listed next were all sequenced from one sample in a study of CD8+CD57+ T cells in acquired aplastic anemia. Template material for TCR beta VDJ and CDR3 profiling consisted of genomic DNA. TCRdb called the reads again in MiXCR, with one record for every CDR3 protein. Of around 200,000 distinct CDR3 sequences detected, less than 65% appear once; the ten largest clones hold 15% to 20%. The sample consisted of sorted CD4+, CD8+, or CD8+CD57+ T cells (not recorded which) from PBMCs. The receptor source for this set is a human donor in good health, serving as a control.

V and J are TRBV2 and TRBJ2-2, with TRBD2 identical over 11 bases. The CDR3 loop spans 19 amino acids. The V and J ends lost 7 bases and 3 bases, in that order; junction bases with no gene match: 16. Germline lookup yields CDR1 SNHLY and CDR2 FYNNEI. CDR3 DNA: TGTGCCAGCACTCAGATACTAGCGGGGGCGCCTGGTGACACCGGGGAGCTGTTTTTT. Protein product: CASTQILAGAPGDTGELFF.

This clonotype was seen ten or more times. The rearrangement uses TRBV7-2 and TRBJ2-7; TRBD1 might be the D (5 bases). The CDR3 extends over 15 amino acids. Trimming left V 6 bases short and J 6 bases short, with 21 bases between. The V gene's germline CDR1 is SGHTA and CDR2 FQGNSA. CDR3 bases: TGTGCCAGCAGTTCAGGTCTGGTCAGGGCGATCGAGCAGTACTTC. Translating it yields CASSSGLVRAIEQYF.

Comments on this clonotype: Lacking the conserved final phenylalanine or tryptophan, this CDR3 likely reflects a read error. The chain couples TRBV30 to TRBJ1-1; D is unresolved. The CDR3 sequence is 13 residues long. V dropped 5 bases and J dropped 0 bases, with 10 bases sitting between them. The germline V gene encodes CDR1 GTSNPN and CDR2 SVGIG (reference sequence). CDR3 protein: CAWAEQVNTEAFS. CDR3 bases: TGTGCCTGGGCCGAGCAGGTGAACACTGAAGCTTTCTCT.

This clonotype has a handful of counts. This chain joins TRBV7-9 and TRBJ2-7; D may be TRBD1 or TRBD2 (5 bases each). This CDR3 region has 15 residues. Between the trimmed V and J ends, which lost 7 bases and 10 bases, there was a span of 26 bases. CDR1 and CDR2 (germline): SEHNR, FQNEAQ (reference sequence). The CDR3 nucleotides are TGTGCCAGCACCACTAGTAGGGCAGGGACGGGTAAACAGTACTTC. It specifies CASTTSRAGTGKQYF.

This clonotype was counted between two and nine times. This chain joins TRBV10-3 and TRBJ2-7; D is ambiguous. CDR1 is ENHRY, CDR2 SYGVKD, per germline. Deletions cut 3 bases from V and 3 bases from J, with 9 bases between. CDR3 length: 13 residues. Here the CDR3 DNA reads TGTGCCATCAGTGAATCAGGTATCTACGAGCAGTACTTC. Translating gives CAISESGIYEQYF.

The chain uses TRBV12-3 or TRBV12-4 and TRBJ1-1; 10 bases agree with TRBD1. V was clipped by 5 bases and J by 1 base; unmatched bases: 7. This CDR3 is 16 amino acids long. The CDR3 loop reads CASSPQGTGANTEAFF. CDR3 sequence (DNA): TGTGCCAGCAGTCCACAAGGGACAGGGGCGAACACTGAAGCTTTCTTT.

The genes are TRBV7-2 and TRBJ1-1; 7 bases are shared with TRBD1. The germline gives CDR1 SGHTA, CDR2 FQGNSA. J lost 3 bases, V lost 5 bases, and 12 bases had no gene match. The CDR3 consists of 16 residues. CDR3 DNA: TGTGCCAGCAGCCCCGAACTGAGGACAGGCCACACTGAAGCTTTCTTT. Residues: CASSPELRTGHTEAFF.

This clonotype was detected many times. The rearrangement uses TRBV5-8 and TRBJ2-7, with 9 bases that match TRBD1. This CDR3 contains 15 residues. Germline assignment: CDR1 SGHTS and CDR2 YDEGEE. V lost 0 bases and J lost 6; bases outside the gene matches: 7. The CDR3 loop reads CASSLEQGAISEQYF. The CDR3 DNA follows: TGTGCCAGCAGCTTGGAACAGGGGGCAATATCCGAGCAGTACTTC.

As to this clonotype: One junction end does not reproduce the germline sequence, and a read error may be involved. V usage is TRBV7-7 and J usage is TRBJ2-7; D remains ambiguous. Germline V lookup: CDR1 SSHAT, CDR2 FNYEAQ (reference sequence). This CDR3 has 11 residues. In nucleotides, the CDR3 is TGTGCTAGCAGCTTAAGGTGCGAGCAGTACTTC. This encodes CASSLRCEQYF.

The rearrangement joins TRBV25-1 to TRBJ1-2, with 10 bases lining up with TRBD1. This CDR3 region has 16 residues. The junction had 10 bases not matched to a gene; V was cut back by 2 bases and J by 7 bases. Germline-derived CDR1 and CDR2 are MGHDK and SYGVNS. Here the CDR3 reads CASSEVRGTGVGGYTF. Here the CDR3 DNA reads TGTGCCAGCAGTGAAGTCCGTGGGACAGGGGTAGGTGGCTACACCTTC.

Details on this clonotype: One base away lies a much larger clone, so this may be a sequencing read error. The chain uses TRBV7-3 and TRBJ2-7; D may be TRBD1 (5 bases). The CDR3 totals 16 residues. Per germline, CDR1 SGHTA and CDR2 FQGTGA. The CDR3 spells CASSLAIQGYVYERYF. The CDR3 nucleotides are TGTGCCAGCAGCTTAGCGATTCAGGGATACGTCTACGAGCGGTACTTC.

This clonotype was detected ten times or more. The chain has TRBV20-1 and TRBJ1-5, with 11 bases matching TRBD1. The CDR3 has 17 residues. Germline lookup yields CDR1 DFQATT and CDR2 SNEGSKA (reference sequence). The ends lost 3 bases at V and 0 bases at J; junction bases unmatched: 7. In DNA, the CDR3 is TGCAGTGCTAGGAGGGGGACAGGGGGATATAGCAATCAGCCCCAGCATTTT. Its translation: CSARRGTGGYSNQPQHF.

This clonotype has only a few counts. The rearrangement links TRBV30 to TRBJ1-2; D may be TRBD1 (5 bases). Germline V lookup: CDR1 GTSNPN, CDR2 SVGIG (reference sequence). The length of the CDR3 is 12 residues. Trimming cost V 4 bases and J 9 bases, with 15 bases left between them. The CDR3 region has the DNA TGTGCCTGGACCAGGGACTCCGCGAGCTACACCTTC. Amino acids: CAWTRDSASYTF. Full variable domain (outside the CDR3, taken from reference TRBV30 and TRBJ1-2): SQTIHQWPATLVQPVGSPLSLECTVEGTSNPNLYWYRQAAGRGLQLLFYSVGIGQISSEVPQNLSASRPQDRQFILSSKKLLLSDSGFYLCAWTRDSASYTFGSGTRLTVV.

The genes are TRBV25-1 and TRBJ2-3; 7 nucleotides match TRBD2. V gave up 3 bases and J gave up 3 bases; unmatched junction bases: 3. The CDR3 is 14 amino acids. Germline-derived CDR1 and CDR2 are MGHDK and SYGVNS. CDR3 residues: CASSDHGRTDTQYF. CDR3 nucleotides: TGTGCCAGCAGTGATCACGGGAGGACAGATACGCAGTATTTT. The variable domain in full, with the rest retrieved from reference TRBV25-1 and TRBJ2-3, is EADIYQTPRYLVIGTGKKITLECSQTMGHDKMYWYQQDPGMELHLIHYSYGVNSTEKGDLSSESTVSRIRTEHFPLTLESARPSHTSQYLCASSDHGRTDTQYFGPGTRLTVL.

This clonotype has at least ten counts. The CDR3 spells CASSLAPLSLAESTDTQYF. The CDR3 coding sequence is TGTGCCAGCAGCTTAGCCCCATTAAGCCTAGCGGAGAGCACAGATACGCAGTATTTT. The gene calls are TRBV11-2 and TRBJ2-3, with 7 bases fitting TRBD2. CDR1 and CDR2 (germline): SGHAT, FQNNGV. J gave up 0 bases and V 1 base, and 13 bases lay outside the gene matches. The length of the CDR3 is 19 residues. The full variable domain, rest sourced from reference TRBV11-2 and TRBJ2-3, is EAGVAQSPRYKIIEKRQSVAFWCNPISGHATLYWYQQILGQGPKLLIQFQNNGVVDDSQLPKDRFSAERLKGVDSTLKIQPAKLEDSAVYLCASSLAPLSLAESTDTQYFGPGTRLTVL.